Included here is one TCR beta chain sequence, with context. Its binding antigen is unknown. TCRdb shows the sequencer as NextSeq 550. The Human TCR Profiling Kit (MiLaboratory) was used to make UMI-labeled 5' RACE TRB cDNA libraries. cDNA synthesis used the entire amount of extracted RNA, and PCR amplification then used the entire amount of cDNA produced. Libraries were prepared in parallel with an identical number of PCR cycles. Processing in the source paper ran as follows. About 53,000 +/- 10,000 unique UMI-labeled TRB cDNA molecules per library were extracted with MIGEC and MiXCR, with at least two reads per UMI required. An average of approximately 40,000 +/- 10,000 functional in-frame TRB CDR3 nucleotide clonotypes without stop codons was found per library. After each sample was downsampled to 5000 UMI-labeled TRB molecules, VDJtools was used to calculate diversity metrics such as normalized Shannon-Wiener and Chao1. VDJtools computed clonotype-size-weighted physicochemical properties of the central five CDR3 residues: interaction energy, strength, volume and Kidera factor 4. The reads, reprocessed by TCRdb, yield one row per CDR3 protein sequence and no DNA. These V and J calls originate from TCRdb's pipeline instead of the authors' own analysis. The table for this sample shows 130,000 to 150,000 distinct CDR3 sequences. Together, the top ten hold over 0.25% of the sample.

Per the germline V gene, MDHEN is the CDR1 and SYDVKM is the CDR2. CDR3 length: 19 amino acids, cysteine to phenylalanine. Only the protein is on record. The data are from a study of CXCR3-negative and CXCR3-positive naive CD8 T cells (dated by TCRdb to the late 2010s). For context, the study as a whole: About 135 million TRB reads were obtained in total, roughly 1.5 +/- 0.3 million reads per library. Diversity and physicochemical repertoire analyses were performed on around 10 donors pooled from two independent experiments. The TRBV-TRBJ cluster analysis covered naive subsets from 5 or 6 donors and memory cells from 3 donors.

Each CD8+ T cell subset was flow-sorted in triplicate, with roughly 300,000 cells per subset placed directly into RLT lysis buffer. To exclude memory contaminants, naive CD8+ T cells were stringently defined as CD45RO-CCR7+CD27+CD95-. Peripheral blood mononuclear cells were isolated from buffy coats using standard density gradient centrifugation. A FACSAria III was used to flow-sort naive CXCR3-negative and CXCR3-positive CD8+ T cells. Total RNA was extracted from sorted cells using an RNeasy Mini Kit. Here is what the overall study found, with its caveats: TRB CDR3s from CXCR3-positive naive cells showed higher hydrophobicity (lower Kidera factor 4), lower energy, and higher strength and volume indices than CXCR3-negative naive cells. Because surface CD5, which is linked to self-reactivity in mice, was comparable between the naive subsets, TCR interaction strength was also inferred from TRB CDR3 physicochemical properties. Within the same donor, TRBV-TRBJ usage looked similar between naive CXCR3-negative and CXCR3-positive cells, but memory cells had distinct patterns. Repertoire diversity was comparably high in both naive subsets but much lower in memory CD8+ T cells. Freshly isolated PBMCs were used for most assays because CXCR3 expression went down partially after cryopreservation.

The chain is assembled from TRBV28 and TRBJ1-2; as DNA is missing, the TRBD1 call by TCRdb cannot be tested. The receptor was derived from a human donor in good health. Some clones in this sample may be carry-over from other donors' samples. Input material: naive CXCR3+ CD8+ T cells from blood. The cell subset or site label, as the study defines it: CD45RO-CCR7+CD27+CD95- naive CD8+ T cells expressing CXCR3 (TNR3+). This receptor has the CDR3 CASSSSPGTGLSRYYGYTF.